One and the same sample provided the 25 T cell receptor beta chains below, sequenced in a study of Ad26.COV2.S vaccination and SARS-CoV-2 variants. The protocol was immunoSEQ multiplex PCR, while the TCRdb copy is restricted to in-frame clones and leaves out a portion. Among 510,000 or so clones listed, 87% were seen once. Treatment given: roughly 19 received Ad26.COV2.S at low or high dose, single or two shots; a few received placebo; per-sample allocation not given. Sample collection was performed on day 63 after the first vaccine or placebo injection. Here the sequenced sample was peripheral blood, taken in a trial of Ad26.COV2.S vaccine versus placebo. These receptors all stem from a person aged 18-60 years who received the Ad26.COV2.S COVID-19 vaccine or a placebo.

This clone occurred a few times. The genes are TRBV19 and TRBJ2-1, with unresolved D. The CDR3 loop spans 13 amino acids. CDR1 is LNHDA, CDR2 SQIVND, per germline (reference sequence). V was cut by 5 bases and J by 8 bases, with 13 bases left in between. The CDR3 region is CASSQFGEYEQFF. In DNA form, the CDR3 reads TGTGCCAGTAGTCAGTTTGGAGAATATGAGCAGTTCTTC.

The chain couples TRBV29-1 to TRBJ2-1; D gene unclear. This CDR3 region has 12 residues. V was pared by 4 bases and J by 8 bases, with 12 bases between. Germline CDR1 and CDR2: SQVTM and ANQGSEA. Here the CDR3 reads CSVVEIRDEQFF. CDR3 bases: TGCAGCGTTGTGGAGATCCGCGATGAGCAGTTCTTC.

The CDR3 nucleotides are TGCGCCAGCAGCCAGCAGGGTGTCCGACATAATGAGCAGTTCTTC. Its protein product is CASSQQGVRHNEQFF. This chain links TRBV4-3 with TRBJ2-1; tentative D call: TRBD1 (5 bases). Trimming took 3 bases from V and 7 from J, leaving 16 bases between them. This CDR3 is 15 amino acids long. Germline assignment: CDR1 LGHNA and CDR2 YSLEER.

This clone has a count of ten or more. The CDR3 loop is CASSDGGAVSTDTQYF. The CDR3 nucleotides are TGTGCCAGCAGTGACGGTGGGGCGGTCTCGACAGATACGCAGTATTTT. This chain links TRBV2 with TRBJ2-3, with D perhaps TRBD1 (5 bases). V lost 3 bases to trimming and J lost 3 bases, with 16 bases between them. Looked up from germline, CDR1 is SNHLY and CDR2 is FYNNEI. This CDR3 comprises 16 residues.

As regards this clone: The same CDR3 is also encoded by other DNA sequences in this sample. The chain uses TRBV14 and TRBJ1-1, with D possibly TRBD1 on 5 matching bases. Per germline, CDR1 SGHDN and CDR2 FVKESK. V lost 3 bases and J 0 bases, leaving 8 bases between the germline ends. The CDR3 is 14 residues long. The CDR3 region has the DNA TGTGCCAGCAGCCATTCAGGGATGAACACTGAAGCTTTCTTT. It is translated as CASSHSGMNTEAFF.

V usage is TRBV6-5 and J usage is TRBJ2-5, with D possibly TRBD1 on 7 matching bases. V was clipped by 8 bases and J by 2 bases, with 18 bases between them. This CDR3 is built from 15 residues. Germline V lookup: CDR1 MNHEY, CDR2 SVGAGI. This CDR3 is CASRRDPTGQETQYF. The DNA of the CDR3 is TGTGCCAGCCGGCGGGACCCGACAGGGCAAGAGACCCAGTACTTC.

This chain joins TRBV20-1 and TRBJ1-2, with 7 bases aligning to TRBD1. This CDR3 spans 16 amino acids. CDR1 is DFQATT and CDR2 is SNEGSKA in the germline V gene (reference sequence). Losses at the gene ends were 3 bases for V and 3 bases for J; bases not matched to a gene: 13. The CDR3 region is CSASSPTLQGYYGYTF. CDR3 DNA: TGCAGTGCTAGTTCCCCGACACTACAGGGGTACTATGGCTACACCTTC.

The J gene is TRBJ2-1, the V gene TRBV5-4, with 8 bases fitting TRBD1. The CDR3 sequence is 12 residues long. In germline, CDR1 is SGHNT, CDR2 YYREEE (reference sequence). Germline trimming cut 0 bases from V and 11 bases from J; bases unmatched to any gene: 1. The chain's CDR3 is CASSLGTGKQFF. CDR3 in DNA: TGTGCCAGCAGCTTGGGGACAGGGAAGCAGTTCTTC.

J is TRBJ2-3 and V is TRBV4-3; TRBD2 aligns across 7 bases. The CDR3 runs to 14 residues. Germline V gives CDR1 LGHNA, CDR2 YSLEER. After removal of 4 bases from V and 8 bases from J, the junction contained 9 bases not matched to a gene. CDR3 in DNA: TGCGCCAGCAGCCCGACTAGCTCTGCGGGTACGCAGTATTTT. Its translation: CASSPTSSAGTQYF.

There are a few counts of this clone. This chain connects TRBV9 to TRBJ2-2, with a weak D call TRBD2 (5 bases). Trimming took 0 bases from V and 4 from J, leaving 10 bases between them. This CDR3 comprises 15 residues. Germline-derived CDR1 and CDR2 are SGDLS and YYNGEE. The CDR3, as DNA: TGTGCCAGCAGCGTAGTAGGTCGGGGCACCGGGGAGCTGTTTTTT. This encodes CASSVVGRGTGELFF.

The chain combines TRBV6-6 with TRBJ2-1; 9 positions match TRBD1. The CDR3 sequence is 16 residues long. Germline lookup yields CDR1 MNHNY and CDR2 SVGAGI (reference sequence). V shed 5 bases and J 1 base; nucleotides not matched to a gene: 6. The CDR3 is CASSPTGGGSYNEQFF. The CDR3 DNA reads TGTGCCAGCAGTCCGACAGGGGGTGGTTCCTACAATGAGCAGTTCTTC.

This clone was counted a few times. V is TRBV5-4 and J is TRBJ2-7; possibly TRBD2 for D (6 bases). Germline V gives CDR1 SGHNT, CDR2 YYREEE (reference sequence). V was shortened by 0 bases and J by 9 bases, with 13 bases between the two germline ends. The CDR3 runs to 13 residues. The CDR3 coding sequence is TGTGCCAGCAGCTTGGAGGCGGGAATTGGGCAGTACTTC. This codes for CASSLEAGIGQYF.

The chain carries TRBV19 and TRBJ2-7, with TRBD1 matching over 7 bases. V lost 3 bases to trimming and J lost 0 bases; unmatched junction nucleotides: 14. CDR1 and CDR2 from the germline V gene are LNHDA and SQIVND (reference sequence). The CDR3 runs 18 residues. The DNA for the CDR3 is TGTGCCAGTAGTATCGGATTACCCGGGACAGCGAGCTCCTACGAGCAGTACTTC. The encoded protein is CASSIGLPGTASSYEQYF. Full variable domain (missing parts from reference TRBV19 and TRBJ2-7): DGGITQSPKYLFRKEGQNVTLSCEQNLNHDAMYWYRQDPGQGLRLIYYSQIVNDFQKGDIAEGYSVSREKKESFPLTVTSAQKNPTAFYLCASSIGLPGTASSYEQYFGPGTRLTVT.

A single count supports this clone. The chain carries TRBV25-1 and TRBJ1-3; D remains ambiguous. V was shortened by 0 bases and J by 1 base, with 13 bases between the two germline ends. CDR3 length equals 17 residues. From germline, CDR1 is MGHDK and CDR2 SYGVNS. The CDR3 DNA follows: TGTGCCAGCAGTGAATATTGGGCGTCTACTTCTGGAAACACCATATATTTT. Encoded protein: CASSEYWASTSGNTIYF. Full variable domain (rest looked up from reference TRBV25-1 and TRBJ1-3): EADIYQTPRYLVIGTGKKITLECSQTMGHDKMYWYQQDPGMELHLIHYSYGVNSTEKGDLSSESTVSRIRTEHFPLTLESARPSHTSQYLCASSEYWASTSGNTIYFGEGSWLTVV.

The chain employs TRBV11-3 and TRBJ2-1; 8 bases agree with TRBD2. Germline V gene data show CDR1 as SGHNT and CDR2 as YENEEA. V gave up 5 bases and J gave up 5 bases; unmatched junction bases: 8. This CDR3 comprises 15 residues. CDR3 amino acids: CASSPSGRSHNEQFF. The CDR3 bases are TGTGCCAGCAGCCCGAGCGGGAGATCCCACAATGAGCAGTTCTTC.

The rearrangement joins TRBV25-1 to TRBJ2-1; D is possibly TRBD1 or TRBD2 (6 bases each). V was trimmed by 7 bases and J by 9 bases, leaving 25 bases between them. The germline V gene has CDR1 MGHDK and CDR2 SYGVNS. The CDR3 length is 16 residues. The CDR3 DNA reads as TGTGCCAGCACCGTAAGTGCGGGACATCACCAAGCTGAGCAGTTCTTC. The encoded protein is CASTVSAGHHQAEQFF.

This chain connects TRBV7-6 to TRBJ2-5; D perhaps matches TRBD2 (5 bases). V gave up 4 bases and J gave up 5 bases, with 14 bases separating them. CDR3 length equals 14 residues. Germline CDR1 and CDR2: SGHVS and FNYEAQ. The CDR3 DNA is TGTGCCAGCAGCTCCGGAGGAGGTGGTGAGACCCAGTACTTC. Translated, it gives CASSSGGGGETQYF.

The rearrangement uses TRBV5-1 and TRBJ2-1; D possibly corresponds to TRBD1 (6 bases). The CDR3 totals 16 residues. The germline V gene encodes CDR1 SGHRS and CDR2 YFSETQ. V was pared by 3 bases and J by 7 bases, with 20 bases between. The DNA of the CDR3 is TGCGCCAGCAGCTACCCCCTCGGTGGGGGCCCAAATGAGCAGTTCTTC. Its translation: CASSYPLGGGPNEQFF.

The chain employs TRBV20-1 and TRBJ2-3; 7 bases fit TRBD2. The ends lost 3 bases at V and 5 bases at J; junction bases unmatched: 8. This CDR3 comprises 14 residues. Per the germline V gene, CDR1 is DFQATT and CDR2 is SNEGSKA (reference sequence). The chain's CDR3 is CSASPRLARDTQYF. In DNA form, the CDR3 reads TGCAGTGCTAGTCCCCGACTAGCAAGAGATACGCAGTATTTT.

The chain is built from TRBV5-6 and TRBJ2-7; TRBD2 is a possible D gene (5 bases). V dropped 2 bases and J dropped 5 bases, with 17 bases sitting between them. The CDR3 contains 15 residues. The germline V gene has CDR1 SGHDT and CDR2 YYEEEE. The DNA for the CDR3 is TGTGCCAGCAGCTTCAGCGGCCGAGTTTACCACGAGCAGTACTTC. It is translated as CASSFSGRVYHEQYF.

The CDR3 reads CASSVVGQRLGNTIYF. The CDR3 nucleotides read TGTGCCAGCAGCGTAGTGGGACAGCGCCTAGGAAACACCATATATTTT. This chain connects TRBV9 to TRBJ1-3; 7 nucleotides line up with TRBD1. The V gene end was trimmed by 0 bases and the J gene end by 4 bases; junction bases not matched to a gene: 7. This CDR3 is built from 16 residues. Germline lookup yields CDR1 SGDLS and CDR2 YYNGEE.

The rearrangement links TRBV7-2 to TRBJ2-7; the match to TRBD2 covers 8 bases. V trimming: 0 bases; J trimming: 0 bases; junction bases outside the gene matches: 4. Looked up from germline, CDR1 is SGHTA and CDR2 is FQGNSA. CDR3 length: 16 amino acids. The CDR3 is CASSLAPSGSSYEQYF. As DNA, the CDR3 is TGTGCCAGCAGCTTAGCTCCCAGCGGGAGCTCCTACGAGCAGTACTTC.

This clone was seen only once. The V call is TRBV5-1, the J call TRBJ1-2; a weak D match, TRBD1 (6 bases). The ends were cut back, 4 bases at V and 1 base at J, with 11 bases in the middle. CDR3 length: 14 residues. Germline assignment: CDR1 SGHRS and CDR2 YFSETQ. This chain's CDR3 is CASSPDSINYGYTF. The CDR3 DNA reads as TGCGCCAGCAGCCCGGACAGCATTAACTATGGCTACACCTTC.

This rearrangement joins TRBV5-4 to TRBJ1-1; the D is unclear. V was trimmed by 0 bases and J by 8 bases, leaving 8 bases between them. CDR3 length: 12 residues. CDR1 and CDR2 from the germline V gene are SGHNT and YYREEE (reference sequence). This chain's CDR3 is CASSLVRGEAFF. DNA for the CDR3: TGTGCCAGCAGCTTGGTTCGAGGGGAAGCTTTCTTT.

The rearrangement joins TRBV3-1 (or the pseudogene TRBV3-2) to TRBJ2-7, with TRBD1 identical over 7 bases. Germline lookup yields CDR1 LGHDT and CDR2 YNNKEL (reference sequence). This CDR3 is built from 14 residues. V dropped 2 bases and J dropped 6; count of bases not matched to a gene: 7. CDR3 sequence reads: CASSQSIDRAEQYF. CDR3 nucleotides: TGTGCCAGCAGCCAATCCATAGACAGGGCCGAGCAGTACTTC.